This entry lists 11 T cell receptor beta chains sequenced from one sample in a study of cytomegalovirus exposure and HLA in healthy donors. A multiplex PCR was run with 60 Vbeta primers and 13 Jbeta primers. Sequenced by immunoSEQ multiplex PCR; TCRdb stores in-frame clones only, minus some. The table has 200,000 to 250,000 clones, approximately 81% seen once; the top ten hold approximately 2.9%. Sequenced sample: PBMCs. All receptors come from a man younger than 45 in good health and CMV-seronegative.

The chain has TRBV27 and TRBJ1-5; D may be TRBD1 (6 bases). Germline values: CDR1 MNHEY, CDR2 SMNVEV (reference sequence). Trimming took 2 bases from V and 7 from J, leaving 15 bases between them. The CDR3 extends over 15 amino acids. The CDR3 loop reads CASSLVWDKSQPQHF. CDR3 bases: TGTGCCAGCAGTTTAGTATGGGACAAATCCCAGCCCCAGCATTTT.

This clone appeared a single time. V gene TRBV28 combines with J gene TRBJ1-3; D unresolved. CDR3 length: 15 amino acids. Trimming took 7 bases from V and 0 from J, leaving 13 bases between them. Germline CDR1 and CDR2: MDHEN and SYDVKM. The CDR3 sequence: CASISHGSSGNTIYF. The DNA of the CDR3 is TGTGCCAGCATTTCACACGGGAGCTCTGGAAACACCATATATTTT.

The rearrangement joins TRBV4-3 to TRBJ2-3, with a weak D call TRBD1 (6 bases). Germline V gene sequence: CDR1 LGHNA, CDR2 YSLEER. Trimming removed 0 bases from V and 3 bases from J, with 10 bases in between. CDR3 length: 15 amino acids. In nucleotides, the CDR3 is TGCGCCAGCAGCCAAGATGTGGGGGCGACAGATACGCAGTATTTT. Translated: CASSQDVGATDTQYF.

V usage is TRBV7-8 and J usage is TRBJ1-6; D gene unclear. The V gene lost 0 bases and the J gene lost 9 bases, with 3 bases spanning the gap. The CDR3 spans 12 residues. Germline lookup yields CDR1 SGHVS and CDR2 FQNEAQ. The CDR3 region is CASSLALSPLHF. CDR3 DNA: TGTGCCAGCAGCTTAGCTCTTTCACCCCTCCACTTT.

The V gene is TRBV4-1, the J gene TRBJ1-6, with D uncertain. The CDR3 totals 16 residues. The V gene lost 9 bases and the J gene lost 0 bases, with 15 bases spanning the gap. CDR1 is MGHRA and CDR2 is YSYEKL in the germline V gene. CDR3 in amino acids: CASRLEQSSYNSPLHF. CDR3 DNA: TGCGCCAGTAGACTCGAGCAAAGCTCCTATAATTCACCCCTCCACTTT.

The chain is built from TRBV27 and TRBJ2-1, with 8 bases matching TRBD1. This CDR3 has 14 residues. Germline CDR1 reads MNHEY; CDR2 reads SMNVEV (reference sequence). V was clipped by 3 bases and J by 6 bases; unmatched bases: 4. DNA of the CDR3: TGTGCCAGCAGTTTCGCAGGGGGCGGCAATGAGCAGTTCTTC. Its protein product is CASSFAGGGNEQFF.

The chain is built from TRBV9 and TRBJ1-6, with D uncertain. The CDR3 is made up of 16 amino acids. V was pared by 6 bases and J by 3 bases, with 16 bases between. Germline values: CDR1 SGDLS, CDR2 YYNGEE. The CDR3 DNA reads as TGTGCCAGCACATCCGAGGCAGCCCACTATAATTCACCCCTCCACTTT. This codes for CASTSEAAHYNSPLHF.

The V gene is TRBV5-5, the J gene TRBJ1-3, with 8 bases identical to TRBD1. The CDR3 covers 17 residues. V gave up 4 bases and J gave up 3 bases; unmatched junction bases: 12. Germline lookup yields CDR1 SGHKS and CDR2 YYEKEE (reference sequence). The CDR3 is CASSLQGGQDFGNTIYF. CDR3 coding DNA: TGTGCCAGCAGCCTACAGGGGGGACAAGACTTTGGAAACACCATATATTTT. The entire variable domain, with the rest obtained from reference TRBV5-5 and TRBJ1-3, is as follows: DAGVTQSPTHLIKTRGQQVTLRCSPISGHKSVSWYQQVLGQGPQFIFQYYEKEERGRGNFPDRFSARQFPNYSSELNVNALLLGDSALYLCASSLQGGQDFGNTIYFGEGSWLTVV.

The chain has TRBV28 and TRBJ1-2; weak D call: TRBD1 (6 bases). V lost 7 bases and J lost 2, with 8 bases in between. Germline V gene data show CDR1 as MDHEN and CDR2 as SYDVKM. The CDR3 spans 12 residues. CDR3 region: CASTGQNYGYTF. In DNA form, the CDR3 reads TGTGCCAGCACTGGACAGAACTATGGCTACACCTTC.

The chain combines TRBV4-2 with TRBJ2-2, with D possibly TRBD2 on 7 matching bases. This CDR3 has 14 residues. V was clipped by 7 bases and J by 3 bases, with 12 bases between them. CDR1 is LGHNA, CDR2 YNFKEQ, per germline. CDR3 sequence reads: CASNGGRHTGELFF. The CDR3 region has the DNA TGTGCCAGCAACGGGGGGCGTCACACCGGGGAGCTGTTTTTT.

The CDR3 sequence is CASSPDSQYSPLHF. CDR3 nucleotides: TGTGCCAGCAGTCCAGACAGTCAATATTCACCCCTCCACTTT. This chain links TRBV28 with TRBJ1-6; D might be TRBD1 (5 bases). The V and J ends lost 5 bases and 8 bases respectively, with 13 bases between them. Looked up from germline, CDR1 is MDHEN and CDR2 is SYDVKM. This CDR3 contains 14 residues.